This TCR beta chain was sequenced during a study of blood T cells in healthy people across ages. The V gene's germline CDR1 is SGDLS and CDR2 YYNGEE. V shed 3 bases, J shed 8 bases, and the junction held 9 bases outside the gene matches. This CDR3 comprises 15 residues. This clonotype was seen ten or more times. For the second PCR, which ran for 7 to 11 cycles, a sample-barcoded 5' primer and a J-beta primer mix were used. MiXCR, applied by TCRdb to the 5' RACE reads, yields one record per CDR3 protein. The repertoire has fewer than 1,000,000 distinct CDR3 sequences, under 45% of them found once; the top ten carry about 21%.

The chain is built from TRBV9 and TRBJ1-2; 11 positions match TRBD1. This clonotype originated in a man aged 60 to 75 in good health. The sample taken for sequencing was blood. The CDR3 sequence: CASSAGQGASRGYTF. CDR3 DNA: TGTGCCAGCAGCGCCGGACAGGGGGCATCTCGAGGCTACACCTTC.